This T cell receptor beta chain was sequenced during a study of OX40 agonist ivuxolimab in advanced cancers. As for the study in general: The patients received ivuxolimab by intravenous route every 2 weeks at 0.01 to 10 mg/kg.

Method: immunoSEQ multiplex PCR; TCRdb's copy keeps in-frame clones and lacks some. The sample has over 25,000 clones, 82% seen once; the top ten hold 21%. Study-wide results and limits: CD4+ T cells averaged fewer expanded clones than CD8+ T cells.

The CDR3 runs 13 residues. The germline V gene has CDR1 LGHNA and CDR2 YSLEER. This clone has only a few counts. Its antigen is as yet unknown. One end of the junction is discordant with germline, which a read error may explain. The input for sequencing was CD4+ or CD8+ T cells sorted from blood, taken in a trial of the OX40 agonist ivuxolimab. The receptor comes from an adult with an advanced solid tumor such as melanoma, head and neck, liver or kidney cancer. The chain couples TRBV4-3 to TRBJ1-1; D might be TRBD1 (6 bases). CDR3 protein: CASSQDYSGAERF. In DNA form, the CDR3 reads TGCGCCAGCAGCCAAGATTACTCGGGGGCAGAACGGTTT.